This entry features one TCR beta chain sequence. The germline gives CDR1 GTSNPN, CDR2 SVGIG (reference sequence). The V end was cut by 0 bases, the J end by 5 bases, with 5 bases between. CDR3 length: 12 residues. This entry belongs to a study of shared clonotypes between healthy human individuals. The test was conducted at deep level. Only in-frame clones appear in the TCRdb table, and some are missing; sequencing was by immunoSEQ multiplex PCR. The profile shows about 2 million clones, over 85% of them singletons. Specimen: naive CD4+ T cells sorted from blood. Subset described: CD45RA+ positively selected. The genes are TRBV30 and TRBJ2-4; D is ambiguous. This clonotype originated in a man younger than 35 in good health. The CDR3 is CAWSVLENIQYF. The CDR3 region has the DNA TGTGCCTGGAGTGTGTTAGAAAACATTCAGTACTTC.